This T cell receptor (beta chain) was captured by sequencing in a study of T-cell memory formation after mild COVID-19. From the 5' RACE reads, TCRdb called clonotypes with MiXCR, one entry per CDR3 protein. The sample contains around 410,000 distinct CDR3 sequences, 23% of which appear only once. The sequenced material came from PBMCs or a T cell subset sorted from them (not recorded which). The sequence was obtained from an adult woman who had mild COVID-19 (a few samples of this study predate the infection). Cell type and time point are not known.

Written as DNA, the CDR3 is TGCAGTCTGAAGAGCGGGGGGGCCAAAGATACGCAGTATTTT. Its protein product is CSLKSGGAKDTQYF. V gene TRBV20-1 combines with J gene TRBJ2-3, with 10 nucleotides matching TRBD2. With 8 bases clipped from V and 5 bases from J, the junction kept 10 bases outside the gene matches. Per germline, CDR1 DFQATT and CDR2 SNEGSKA (reference sequence). This CDR3 comprises 14 residues.